The 15 T cell receptor beta chains in this list originate from one sample, sequenced in a study of post-analysis software for immune sequencing data. General observations from the study: About five TRBV segments appeared more often in patients than in controls, and TRBV5-6, TRBV5-1 and TRBV20-1 were among these.

Antigens for these TCRs are unknown. The TCR beta cDNA libraries carried unique molecular identifiers. TCRdb passed the PCR reads through MiXCR, listing each CDR3 protein once. The sample consists of roughly 600,000 distinct CDR3 sequences, roughly two fifths of them appearing once. Input material: blood. These TCRs come from a girl aged 10 to 17 with multiple sclerosis.

The table lists this clonotype with a few counts. The chain is built from TRBV5-6 and TRBJ2-3; the D gene is possibly TRBD1 (5 bases). Germline values: CDR1 SGHDT, CDR2 YYEEEE. This CDR3 spans 17 amino acids. The V gene lost 4 bases and the J gene lost 2 bases, with 20 bases spanning the gap. CDR3 residues: CASSLIRGVADTDTQYF. The CDR3 bases are TGTGCCAGCAGCCTAATTAGGGGCGTCGCCGACACAGATACGCAGTATTTT.

The sample holds a few counts of this clonotype. The rearrangement joins TRBV5-1 to TRBJ2-3; tentative D call: TRBD1 (6 bases). This CDR3 has 16 residues. Trimming cost V 3 bases and J 0 bases, with 14 bases left between them. CDR1 SGHRS and CDR2 YFSETQ come from the germline V gene. The CDR3 reads CASSWSDRKSTDTQYF. In DNA, the CDR3 is TGCGCCAGCAGCTGGTCCGACAGGAAGAGCACAGATACGCAGTATTTT.

This clonotype has at least ten counts. The rearrangement uses TRBV4-1 and TRBJ2-1; 9 bases line up with TRBD2. The CDR3 is made up of 19 amino acids. CDR1 MGHRA and CDR2 YSYEKL come from the germline V gene. The V gene end was trimmed by 0 bases and the J gene end by 2 bases; junction bases not matched to a gene: 11. CDR3 in amino acids: CASSQEGDQRGATYNEQFF. Written as DNA, the CDR3 is TGCGCCAGCAGCCAAGAGGGTGACCAGCGGGGGGCCACCTACAATGAGCAGTTCTTC.

This clonotype was detected only a few times. V gene TRBV6-4 combines with J gene TRBJ1-2; TRBD1 matches 8 bases. This CDR3 has 12 residues. The J segment lost 7 bases and the V segment lost 8 bases, leaving 6 bases of the junction unmatched. In germline, CDR1 is MRHNA, CDR2 SNTAGT. DNA for the CDR3: TGTGCCAGCTCGCAGGGGGCGAGTGGCTACACCTTC. Its protein is CASSQGASGYTF.

The V and J genes are TRBV6-5 and TRBJ1-2; D unclear. V shed 6 bases and J shed 5 bases, with 13 bases lying between them. CDR3 length: 13 residues. Germline CDR1 is MNHEY and CDR2 is SVGAGI. The DNA for the CDR3 is TGTGCCAGCAGACCCCCGGGGAGGTATGGCTACACCTTC. Translation: CASRPPGRYGYTF.

The rearrangement links TRBV12-3 or TRBV12-4 to TRBJ2-1; D not certain. The CDR3 is 12 residues long. Trimming took 2 bases from V and 7 from J, leaving 6 bases between them. CDR3 DNA sequence: TGTGCCAGCAGTTTAAACGTGAATGAGCAGTTCTTC. This encodes CASSLNVNEQFF.

The chain couples TRBV7-9 to TRBJ1-1; 7 nucleotides agree with TRBD1. Germline assignment: CDR1 SEHNR and CDR2 FQNEAQ (reference sequence). V lost 6 bases to trimming and J lost 4 bases; unmatched junction nucleotides: 20. The CDR3 spans 18 residues. The CDR3 sequence: CASRQIRDSRRTSTEAFF. In nucleotides, the CDR3 is TGTGCCAGCAGACAGATCCGGGACAGCCGGCGGACGAGCACTGAAGCTTTCTTT.

The chain links TRBV12-3 or TRBV12-4 to TRBJ2-1; tentatively, D is TRBD2 (6 bases). With 5 bases removed from V and 3 bases from J, the gap between germline ends came to 20 bases. The CDR3 loop spans 17 amino acids. DNA of the CDR3: TGTGCCAGCAGTCAGGGACTTACTCCTTGGGTCTACAATGAGCAGTTCTTC. Translation: CASSQGLTPWVYNEQFF.

The V and J genes are TRBV27 and TRBJ2-1, with D maybe TRBD1 (6 bases). The closer fit of TRBJ2-7 to the DNA end suggests the J call may be wrong. The CDR3 is 15 residues long. Germline CDR1 reads MNHEY; CDR2 reads SMNVEV (reference sequence). CDR3 sequence reads: CASSHRARSYNEQYF. CDR3 sequence (DNA): TGTGCCAGCAGTCACAGGGCTCGCTCCTACAATGAGCAGTACTTC.

The chain links TRBV6-5 to TRBJ2-4; D remains ambiguous. The V end was cut by 3 bases, the J end by 6 bases, with 9 bases between. Germline V gene lookup returns CDR1 MNHEY and CDR2 SVGAGI. This CDR3 spans 13 amino acids. For the CDR3, the DNA is TGTGCCAGCAGTTATTCTGGGCTAAACATTCAGTACTTC. It specifies CASSYSGLNIQYF.

J is TRBJ2-5 and V is TRBV20-1; perhaps D is TRBD1 or TRBD2 (5 bases each). Deletions cut 3 bases from V and 1 base from J, with 15 bases between. This CDR3 comprises 15 residues. Germline-derived CDR1 and CDR2 are DFQATT and SNEGSKA (reference sequence). CDR3 DNA sequence: TGCAGTGCTAGGTCACCGGGACCCAGCCAAGAGACCCAGTACTTC. This sequence encodes CSARSPGPSQETQYF.

The chain uses TRBV5-1 and TRBJ2-6; D remains ambiguous. Germline assignment: CDR1 SGHRS and CDR2 YFSETQ. The CDR3 spans 17 residues. Trimming took off 0 bases at V and 0 bases at J, with 10 bases between the two ends. The CDR3 region has the DNA TGCGCCAGCAGCTTGGTGGCTGTGATCTCTGGGGCCAACGTCCTGACTTTC. This encodes CASSLVAVISGANVLTF.

As for this clonotype: A read error may produce the germline difference seen at one junction end. The CDR3 nucleotides read TGTGCCAGCAGCTTTAGCGGGGCCCTATACAATGGGCAGTTCTTC. Protein sequence: CASSFSGALYNGQFF. This chain joins TRBV28 and TRBJ2-1, with 8 bases aligning to TRBD2. Germline-derived CDR1 and CDR2 are MDHEN and SYDVKM. CDR3 length: 15 residues. The whole variable domain, remainder taken from reference TRBV28 and TRBJ2-1, is DVKVTQSSRYLVKRTGEKVFLECVQDMDHENMFWYRQDPGLGLRLIYFSYDVKMKEKGDIPEGYSVSREKKERFSLILESASTNQTSMYLCASSFSGALYNGQFFGPGTRLTVL.

The CDR3 protein is CASRAQGGQDEQYF. CDR3 DNA sequence: TGTGCCAGCAGGGCCCAGGGGGGGCAAGACGAGCAGTACTTC. V is TRBV6-5 and J is TRBJ2-7; D may be TRBD1 or TRBD2 (7 bases each). CDR1 is MNHEY, CDR2 SVGAGI, per germline. The ends were cut back, 6 bases at V and 5 bases at J, with 17 bases in the middle. CDR3 length: 14 residues.

This clonotype was counted between two and nine times. The gene calls are TRBV3-1 and TRBJ2-7, with D possibly TRBD1 on 5 matching bases. V was trimmed by 4 bases and J by 2 bases, leaving 15 bases between them. The germline gives CDR1 LGHDT, CDR2 YNNKEL (reference sequence). The CDR3 extends over 15 amino acids. The CDR3 DNA reads as TGTGCCAGCAGCCCCGCACACGCGGACACCTACGAGCAGTACTTC. Encoded protein: CASSPAHADTYEQYF.